The 29 T cell receptor beta chains reported below all come from one sample, sequenced in a study of blood T cells in healthy people across ages (dated by TCRdb to about 2015). Library creation used 5' RACE. The run used an Illumina HiSeq 2500. A second PCR of roughly 7 to 12 cycles was run with a J-beta primer mix and a sample-barcoded 5' primer. The public reads were reprocessed in TCRdb via fastp at Q25 and MiXCR, keeping in-frame beta chains. Rows matching on CDR3 protein sequence are summarized as one entry with the most common DNA and genes. The sample table holds about 1.6 million distinct CDR3 sequences, of which about 31% were seen once. Approximately 10% of the sample comes from the top ten. Sequenced sample: blood. These receptors originate from a woman in her 30s in good health.

This chain connects TRBV19 to TRBJ1-5; D ambiguous. The CDR3 length is 12 residues. CDR1 LNHDA and CDR2 SQIVND come from the germline V gene (reference sequence). V lost 2 bases and J 7 bases, leaving 6 bases between the germline ends. The chain's CDR3 is CASSIRGQPQHF. The CDR3 DNA is TGTGCCAGTAGTATAAGAGGGCAGCCCCAGCATTTT.

This clonotype was seen repeatedly, ten times or more. One end of the junction varies from germline; a read error may be responsible. The V and J genes are TRBV5-1 and TRBJ1-5; perhaps TRBD1 as D (6 bases). Germline loops: CDR1 SGHRS, CDR2 YFSETQ. This CDR3 comprises 13 residues. CDR3 loop: CASSPGGLQPQHF. For the CDR3, the DNA is TGTGCCAGCAGCCCCGGGGGGCTTCAGCCCCAGCATTTT.

This clonotype appeared a few times. The chain combines TRBV27 with TRBJ1-5; D uncertain. Trimming left V 8 bases short and J 0 bases short, with 8 bases between. Germline CDR1 and CDR2: MNHEY and SMNVEV (reference sequence). This CDR3 is 13 amino acids long. The CDR3: CASALGSNQPQHF. The CDR3 nucleotides are TGTGCCAGCGCGCTGGGTAGCAATCAGCCCCAGCATTTT.

The rearrangement links TRBV6-5 to TRBJ2-3; 9 bases match TRBD1. Looked up from germline, CDR1 is MNHEY and CDR2 is SVGAGI. The CDR3 runs 16 residues. V lost 5 bases, J lost 4 bases, and 10 bases stayed unmatched. CDR3 sequence: CASSAGQGFRSDTQYF. The CDR3 coding sequence is TGTGCCAGCAGTGCGGGACAGGGTTTTAGGTCAGATACGCAGTATTTT.

J is TRBJ2-6 and V is TRBV20-1, with D possibly called TRBD1 or TRBD2 (6 bases each). The CDR3 has 17 residues. Germline values: CDR1 DFQATT, CDR2 SNEGSKA (reference sequence). V dropped 0 bases and J dropped 4 bases, with 16 bases sitting between them. CDR3 protein: CSARDRRGATGANVLTF. Here the CDR3 DNA reads TGCAGTGCTAGAGATCGAAGGGGGGCAACGGGGGCCAACGTCCTGACTTTC.

The sample holds a few counts of this clonotype. The chain combines TRBV9 with TRBJ2-5; D ambiguous. The assigned J gene may be wrong: the sequence end matches TRBJ2-7 better. The CDR3 has 15 amino acids. Germline V lookup: CDR1 SGDLS, CDR2 YYNGEE. The CDR3, as DNA: TGTGCCAGCAGCCCCGGGTCGACCCCTCAATACGAGCAGTACTTC. This gives the protein CASSPGSTPQYEQYF.

This clonotype was seen a few times. This chain links TRBV15 with TRBJ2-5; TRBD2 matches at 11 bases. The CDR3 runs 15 residues. The trim removed 4 bases at V and 13 bases at J, leaving 14 bases unmatched. Germline lookup yields CDR1 LNHNV and CDR2 YYDKDF (reference sequence). The DNA for the CDR3 is TGTGCCACCAGCAATAGCGGGAGGGCCGGCGGAGAGCGGTACTTC. Translated, it gives CATSNSGRAGGERYF.

V and J are TRBV20-1 and TRBJ2-3, with 7 bases aligning to TRBD2. The CDR3 consists of 15 residues. Germline V gene data show CDR1 as DFQATT and CDR2 as SNEGSKA (reference sequence). V dropped 5 bases and J dropped 6; count of bases not matched to a gene: 14. CDR3 region: CSAVETPLAEDTQYF. CDR3 nucleotide sequence: TGCAGTGCTGTCGAAACTCCTCTAGCGGAGGATACGCAGTATTTT.

As regards this clonotype: A single base separates this from a much larger clone, so it may be a read error. The genes are TRBV6-5 and TRBJ2-7; D remains ambiguous. Deletions cut 4 bases from V and 3 bases from J, with 10 bases between. The CDR3 is 13 residues long. Germline CDR1 and CDR2: MNHEY and SVGAGI. CDR3 sequence reads: CASSCSSDYEQYF. The CDR3 DNA follows: TGTGCCAGCAGTTGCTCGAGCGACTACGAGCAGTACTTC.

This chain uses TRBV9 with TRBJ2-3, with D perhaps matching TRBD2 (5 bases). Germline CDR1 is SGDLS and CDR2 is YYNGEE. CDR3 length: 11 residues. With 5 bases removed from V and 10 bases from J, the gap between germline ends came to 11 bases. The CDR3 region is CASRTNWAQYF. The DNA of the CDR3 is TGTGCCAGCAGGACTAATTGGGCGCAGTATTTT. Full variable domain (rest looked up from reference TRBV9 and TRBJ2-3): DSGVTQTPKHLITATGQRVTLRCSPRSGDLSVYWYQQSLDQGLQFLIQYYNGEERAKGNILERFSAQQFPDLHSELNLSSLELGDSALYFCASRTNWAQYFGPGTRLTVL.

This clonotype was seen repeatedly, ten times or more. The chain links TRBV29-1 to TRBJ2-7; D is undetermined. CDR3 length: 12 amino acids. V lost 2 bases to trimming and J lost 6 bases, with 11 bases between them. Germline V gives CDR1 SQVTM, CDR2 ANQGSEA. The CDR3 region is CSVEMGSLEQYF. CDR3 bases: TGCAGCGTTGAAATGGGGTCGCTCGAGCAGTACTTC.

This clonotype turned up a few times. V and J are TRBV20-1 and TRBJ1-2; D is ambiguous. CDR3 length: 15 amino acids. Germline V gene lookup returns CDR1 DFQATT and CDR2 SNEGSKA (reference sequence). Trimming took off 0 bases at V and 0 bases at J, with 11 bases between the two ends. The CDR3 reads CSARDLRLANYGYTF. As DNA, the CDR3 is TGCAGTGCTAGAGATCTGAGGTTAGCTAACTATGGCTACACCTTC.

The chain is built from TRBV20-1 and TRBJ1-3, with TRBD1 identical over 9 bases. Germline CDR1 reads DFQATT; CDR2 reads SNEGSKA (reference sequence). The CDR3 is 17 residues long. The ends lost 2 bases at V and 0 bases at J; junction bases unmatched: 8. CDR3 bases: TGCAGTGCTAGACCCCGGGACAGGGTCAACTCTGGAAACACCATATATTTT. Its protein is CSARPRDRVNSGNTIYF.

The J gene is TRBJ2-2, the V gene TRBV5-6, with D perhaps matching TRBD2 (5 bases). Germline V lookup: CDR1 SGHDT, CDR2 YYEEEE. The CDR3 has 12 residues. V was shortened by 3 bases and J by 6 bases, with 6 bases between the two germline ends. In DNA form, the CDR3 reads TGTGCCAGCAGCTGGACTGCCGGGGAGCTGTTTTTT. Its translation: CASSWTAGELFF.

This clonotype has at least ten counts. An end of the junction does not agree with germline; a read error may underlie this. The chain has TRBV12-3 or TRBV12-4 and TRBJ2-5; D perhaps matches TRBD1 (6 bases). CDR3 length: 13 amino acids. CDR3 loop: CASSLDSQETQYF. The DNA of the CDR3 is TGCGCCAGCAGCTTGGACAGTCAAGAGACCCAGTACTTC.

V usage is TRBV7-2 and J usage is TRBJ2-7; D is tentatively TRBD1 or TRBD2 (6 bases each). The CDR3 spans 15 residues. The germline V and J ends were trimmed by 10 bases and 1 base, with 20 bases remaining between them. Germline lookup yields CDR1 SGHTA and CDR2 FQGNSA. In nucleotides, the CDR3 is TGTGCCACCACCGAGGGGGGCCGCATTTCCTACGAGCAGTACTTC. Its translation: CATTEGGRISYEQYF.

The chain is built from TRBV24-1 and TRBJ2-3; the match to TRBD1 covers 8 bases. The V and J ends lost 4 bases and 2 bases, in that order; junction bases with no gene match: 7. This CDR3 contains 16 residues. Germline V gene lookup returns CDR1 KGHDR and CDR2 SFDVKD. CDR3 loop: CATSDRTGMTTDTQYF. DNA for the CDR3: TGTGCCACCAGTGACCGGACAGGGATGACCACAGATACGCAGTATTTT.

The chain employs TRBV20-1 and TRBJ1-1, with 9 bases lining up with TRBD1. V was pared by 2 bases and J by 2 bases, with 12 bases of the junction left unmatched. Germline CDR1 DFQATT, CDR2 SNEGSKA (reference sequence). This CDR3 region has 17 residues. The CDR3 coding sequence is TGCAGTGCTAGACCCTGGACAGGGGCCGGGTCCAACACTGAAGCTTTCTTT. Residues: CSARPWTGAGSNTEAFF.

The CDR3 here is CASSPYLRDRGYQEAQYF. CDR3 nucleotides: TGTGCCAGCAGTCCATACCTCCGGGACAGGGGGTACCAAGAGGCCCAGTACTTC. V gene TRBV12-3 or TRBV12-4 combines with J gene TRBJ2-7, with TRBD1 identical over 11 bases. The CDR3 covers 18 residues. J lost 10 bases, V lost 5 bases, and 22 bases had no gene match.

This clonotype was observed a few times. The chain uses TRBV20-1 and TRBJ2-7, with TRBD1 identical over 8 bases. The J segment lost 2 bases and the V segment lost 5 bases, leaving 5 bases of the junction unmatched. Germline CDR1 is DFQATT and CDR2 is SNEGSKA (reference sequence). The length of the CDR3 is 13 residues. The chain's CDR3 is CSAWQGATYEQYF. The CDR3 DNA is TGCAGTGCTTGGCAGGGGGCCACCTACGAGCAGTACTTC.

The V call is TRBV10-3, the J call TRBJ2-1, with D unclear. Trimming cost V 2 bases and J 3 bases, with 8 bases left between them. Germline V gene data show CDR1 as ENHRY and CDR2 as SYGVKD. This CDR3 spans 14 amino acids. CDR3 DNA sequence: TGTGCCATCAGTGAGGGGGAAATCTACAATGAGCAGTTCTTC. It yields the protein CAISEGEIYNEQFF.

The chain carries TRBV7-2 and TRBJ1-2; maybe TRBD1 (5 bases). Germline V gene lookup returns CDR1 SGHTA and CDR2 FQGNSA. V dropped 5 bases and J dropped 3 bases, with 16 bases sitting between them. This CDR3 is built from 15 residues. The CDR3 nucleotides are TGTGCCAGCAGCCTCTCGCTCGGGACGGACTATGGCTACACCTTC. Translation: CASSLSLGTDYGYTF.

The rearrangement uses TRBV5-1 and TRBJ1-1, with a weak D call TRBD1 (5 bases). CDR1 is SGHRS, CDR2 YFSETQ, per germline. V lost 4 bases to trimming and J lost 6 bases, with 13 bases between them. The CDR3 length is 13 residues. The CDR3 DNA sequence: TGCGCCAGCAGCCCGGTTGGGGACGCTGAAGCTTTCTTT. As protein: CASSPVGDAEAFF.

The CDR3 DNA sequence: TGCGCCAGCAGGACCACCGGGACTGAGAACACTGAAGCTTTCTTT. This sequence encodes CASRTTGTENTEAFF. The V call is TRBV4-1, the J call TRBJ1-1; possibly TRBD1 for D (5 bases). Germline V lookup: CDR1 MGHRA, CDR2 YSYEKL. The CDR3 spans 15 residues. V was trimmed by 6 bases and J by 1 base, leaving 15 bases between them.

This clonotype was recorded a few times. The CDR3 reads CASMVDNYNEQFF. CDR3 coding DNA: TGTGCCAGCATGGTAGACAACTACAATGAGCAGTTCTTC. The rearrangement links TRBV2 to TRBJ2-1; D is uncertain. Trimming pared 7 bases from V and 3 bases from J, leaving 10 bases between. Germline V gene lookup returns CDR1 SNHLY and CDR2 FYNNEI. The length of the CDR3 is 13 residues.

V usage is TRBV5-5 and J usage is TRBJ2-1; 9 bases map to TRBD2. This CDR3 has 15 amino acids. From germline, CDR1 is SGHKS and CDR2 YYEKEE (reference sequence). V dropped 2 bases and J dropped 10; count of bases not matched to a gene: 10. The CDR3 coding sequence is TGTGCCAGCAGCTTAGGGATAGCGGGAGATGTCGAGCAGTTCTTC. Translated, it gives CASSLGIAGDVEQFF.

This clonotype was found a few times. The chain has TRBV5-1 and TRBJ1-2; D remains unclear. Per germline, CDR1 SGHRS and CDR2 YFSETQ. This CDR3 has 14 amino acids. The V end lost 0 bases, the J end lost 3 bases, and 9 bases lay between the germline ends. CDR3 sequence (DNA): TGCGCCAGCAGCTTGGCCTTCTCCGACTATGGCTACACCTTC. It codes for CASSLAFSDYGYTF.

Details on this clonotype: Germline is not matched at one junction end, which may reflect a read error. The genes are TRBV7-8 and TRBJ2-1; 11 bases map to TRBD2. Germline V CDR1 and CDR2: SGHVS, FQNEAQ. The CDR3 length is 19 residues. The DNA for the CDR3 is TGTGCCAGCAGCTTAGCTCGGCTAGCGGGGGGATTTTCCTACAATGAGCGGTTCTTC. Encoded protein: CASSLARLAGGFSYNERFF.

The J gene is TRBJ2-6, the V gene TRBV9, with D unclear. The CDR3 is 15 residues long. Trimming pared 3 bases from V and 2 bases from J, leaving 9 bases between. Germline lookup yields CDR1 SGDLS and CDR2 YYNGEE. The CDR3 here is CASSGIAPGANVLTF. Here the CDR3 DNA reads TGTGCCAGCAGCGGTATTGCCCCTGGGGCCAACGTCCTGACTTTC. The full variable domain, its missing parts supplied by reference TRBV9 and TRBJ2-6, is DSGVTQTPKHLITATGQRVTLRCSPRSGDLSVYWYQQSLDQGLQFLIQYYNGEERAKGNILERFSAQQFPDLHSELNLSSLELGDSALYFCASSGIAPGANVLTFGAGSRLTVL.